This T cell receptor (beta chain) emerged from a study of shared clonotypes between healthy human individuals. Sequenced by immunoSEQ multiplex PCR; TCRdb stores in-frame clones only, minus some. In the table there are some 2.1 million clones, around 95% of which are singletons. The CDR3 spans 12 residues. V was pared by 8 bases and J by 1 base, with 9 bases between. CDR1 and CDR2 (germline): MNHEY, SVGAGI. The TCR was taken from a man younger than 35 in good health. The sequencing sample was made of naive CD4+ T cells sorted from blood. Subset of the sample: CD45RA+ positively selected. This chain uses TRBV6-5 with TRBJ2-7; D is ambiguous. CDR3 DNA sequence: TGTGCCAGCGGGCAATCGTCCTACGAGCAGTACTTC. It encodes CASGQSSYEQYF.